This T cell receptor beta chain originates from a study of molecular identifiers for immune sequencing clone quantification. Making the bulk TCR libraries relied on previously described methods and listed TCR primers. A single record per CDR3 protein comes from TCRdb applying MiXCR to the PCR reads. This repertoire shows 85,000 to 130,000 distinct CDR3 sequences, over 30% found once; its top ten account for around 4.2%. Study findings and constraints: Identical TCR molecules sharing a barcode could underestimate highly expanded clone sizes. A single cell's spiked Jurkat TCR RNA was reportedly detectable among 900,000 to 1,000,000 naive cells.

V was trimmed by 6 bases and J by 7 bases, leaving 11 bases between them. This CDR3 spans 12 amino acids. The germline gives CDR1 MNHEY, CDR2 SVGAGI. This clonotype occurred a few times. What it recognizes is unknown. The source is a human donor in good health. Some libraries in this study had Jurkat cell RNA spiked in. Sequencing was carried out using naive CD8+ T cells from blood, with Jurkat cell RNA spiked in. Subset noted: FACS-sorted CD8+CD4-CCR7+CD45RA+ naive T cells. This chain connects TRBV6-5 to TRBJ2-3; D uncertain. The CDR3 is CASRTNGNTQYF. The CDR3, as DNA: TGTGCCAGCAGGACCAACGGAAATACGCAGTATTTT.